This TCR beta chain was profiled in a study of blood T cell repertoires in COVID-19. Germline CDR1 reads MDHEN; CDR2 reads SYDVKM. CDR3 size: 15 residues. J gave up 0 bases and V 6 bases, and 4 bases lay outside the gene matches. Notes on this clone: This likely traces to a read error, being one base from a far larger clone.

The assay was immunoSEQ multiplex PCR, and TCRdb's table has in-frame clones only and misses some. The sample includes a few hundred thousand clones, 82% of them seen just once. The sample consisted of peripheral blood. This chain uses TRBV28 with TRBJ2-7, with 11 positions matching TRBD2. This TCR was recovered from a woman under 30 with acute or convalescent COVID-19. The DNA for the CDR3 is TGTGCCAGCAGCCCTAGCGGGGGGAGCTCCTACGAGCAGTACTTC. Translation gives CASSPSGGSSYEQYF.